A single sample is the source of the 16 T cell receptor beta chains below, sequenced in a study of T-cell reconstitution after alpha-beta-depleted transplantation in children. For TCRbeta, the library was prepared with unique molecular identifiers. TCRdb passed the PCR reads through MiXCR, listing each CDR3 protein once. This sample has hundreds of thousands of distinct CDR3 sequences, with around 12% found just once. Specimen: PBMCs from the stem cell graft donor, collected from the stem cell graft. All receptors come from a human donor who donated a stem cell graft to a child with acute lymphoblastic leukemia.

This clonotype has a count of ten or more. V and J are TRBV4-3 and TRBJ2-7; possibly TRBD2 for D (6 bases). V lost 2 bases and J 6 bases, leaving 17 bases between the germline ends. Germline CDR1 is LGHNA and CDR2 is YSLEER. The CDR3 extends over 15 amino acids. The CDR3 reads CASSQSRNPGGEQYF. The CDR3 coding sequence is TGCGCCAGCAGCCAATCACGAAATCCCGGGGGCGAGCAGTACTTC.

This clonotype has a count of ten or more. The chain links TRBV24-1 to TRBJ1-5, with D tentatively TRBD1 (6 bases). The germline V gene has CDR1 KGHDR and CDR2 SFDVKD. The CDR3 has 15 amino acids. Between the trimmed V and J ends, which lost 4 bases and 5 bases, there was a span of 14 bases. The CDR3 sequence: CATSDRHRVDQPQHF. In DNA form, the CDR3 reads TGTGCCACCAGTGACCGACACAGGGTCGATCAGCCCCAGCATTTT.

Turning to this clonotype: This sequence may be a read error, since a much larger clone differs from it by one base. V gene TRBV5-1 combines with J gene TRBJ2-1; D is possibly TRBD1 or TRBD2 (7 bases each). The CDR3 consists of 17 residues. Germline CDR1 reads SGHRS; CDR2 reads YFSETQ. V lost 3 bases and J lost 4, with 20 bases in between. CDR3 DNA sequence: TGCGCCAGCAGCTGGCCAGGGGGGGGGGGACATTACAATGAGCAGTTCTTC. Its protein product is CASSWPGGGGHYNEQFF.

This clonotype came up many times. The rearrangement uses TRBV27 and TRBJ1-6, with D uncertain. Between the trimmed V and J ends, which lost 2 bases and 10 bases, there was a span of 15 bases. From germline, CDR1 is MNHEY and CDR2 SMNVEV (reference sequence). This CDR3 is 15 amino acids long. This CDR3 reads CASSLVKVSGSPLHF. The CDR3 DNA follows: TGTGCCAGCAGTTTAGTAAAGGTCTCGGGATCACCCCTCCACTTT.

This clonotype appeared many times. This chain uses TRBV3-1 with TRBJ2-1; D is perhaps TRBD2 (5 bases). The germline V and J ends were trimmed by 1 base and 5 bases, with 18 bases remaining between them. Germline CDR1 is LGHDT and CDR2 is YNNKEL (reference sequence). The CDR3 is 17 amino acids. The CDR3 spells CASSQALPWERDNEQFF. The CDR3, as DNA: TGTGCCAGCAGCCAAGCCCTCCCTTGGGAGAGAGACAATGAGCAGTTCTTC.

This clonotype was counted ten times or more. This sequence joins TRBV5-1 and TRBJ2-1; the D gene is possibly TRBD2 (7 bases). The CDR3 contains 13 residues. Trimming pared 4 bases from V and 7 bases from J, leaving 12 bases between. Germline loops: CDR1 SGHRS, CDR2 YFSETQ. The CDR3 DNA sequence: TGCGCCAGCAGCGGAGGGAGGGGGAATGAGCAGTTCTTC. The encoded protein is CASSGGRGNEQFF. Using reference TRBV5-1 and TRBJ2-1 for the parts outside the CDR3, the full variable domain is KAGVTQTPRYLIKTRGQQVTLSCSPISGHRSVSWYQQTPGQGLQFLFEYFSETQRNKGNFPGRFSGRQFSNSRSEMNVSTLELGDSALYLCASSGGRGNEQFFGPGTRLTVL.

This clonotype was seen at least ten times. V is TRBV27 and J is TRBJ1-2; TRBD1 aligns across 7 bases. This CDR3 comprises 13 residues. J was trimmed by 6 bases and V by 9 bases; bases with no gene match: 10. Germline assignment: CDR1 MNHEY and CDR2 SMNVEV (reference sequence). The CDR3 DNA is TGTGCCAGTCGACAGGGCGGTGGTGATGGCTACACCTTC. This sequence encodes CASRQGGGDGYTF.

This clonotype was recorded many times. The chain joins TRBV5-4 to TRBJ2-7, with 7 nucleotides matching TRBD1. CDR3 length equals 15 residues. J lost 2 bases, V lost 5 bases, and 10 bases had no gene match. CDR1 and CDR2 from the germline V gene are SGHNT and YYREEE (reference sequence). This CDR3 is CASSFGSRGTYEQYF. For the CDR3, the DNA is TGTGCCAGCAGTTTTGGTTCCAGGGGGACCTACGAGCAGTACTTC.

This clonotype was detected many times. The chain employs TRBV21-1 and TRBJ2-7; TRBD2 is the table's D call, not checked against the DNA. TRBV21-1 is shown as a pseudogene. This CDR3 has 17 residues. The CDR3 is CASSKRGLGYPSYEQYF. CDR3 nucleotide sequence: TGTGCCAGCAGCAAAAGAGGGCTGGGATACCCTAGCTACGAGCAGTACTTC.

This clonotype was seen ten or more times. The chain combines TRBV5-1 with TRBJ2-7, with 9 bases lining up with TRBD1. Losses at the gene ends were 4 bases for V and 5 bases for J; bases not matched to a gene: 7. Per germline, CDR1 SGHRS and CDR2 YFSETQ. The CDR3 runs to 14 residues. CDR3 in DNA: TGCGCCAGCAGCAAACAGGGGGCAAAGGACGAGCAGTACTTC. Its protein is CASSKQGAKDEQYF.

The chain has TRBV30 and TRBJ2-5, with 7 nucleotides matching TRBD1. The CDR3 totals 17 residues. CDR1 and CDR2 (germline): GTSNPN, SVGIG (reference sequence). V lost 1 base to trimming and J lost 4 bases; unmatched junction nucleotides: 15. This CDR3 is CAWSASIRDSARETQYF. CDR3 nucleotides: TGTGCCTGGAGTGCATCAATCCGGGACAGTGCCCGAGAGACCCAGTACTTC. The full variable domain, with the rest looked up from reference TRBV30 and TRBJ2-5, is SQTIHQWPATLVQPVGSPLSLECTVEGTSNPNLYWYRQAAGRGLQLLFYSVGIGQISSEVPQNLSASRPQDRQFILSSKKLLLSDSGFYLCAWSASIRDSARETQYFGPGTRLLVL.

This clonotype was detected ten times or more. The rearrangement joins TRBV3-1 to TRBJ1-3; no reliable D call. In germline, CDR1 is LGHDT, CDR2 YNNKEL (reference sequence). The CDR3 sequence is 13 residues long. V gave up 1 base and J gave up 6 bases, with 7 bases separating them. CDR3 sequence reads: CASSQGELNTIYF. The CDR3 DNA sequence: TGTGCCAGCAGCCAAGGGGAGTTAAACACCATATATTTT.

This clonotype was detected ten times or more. CDR3: CASSVDDRGSYNEQFF. Written as DNA, the CDR3 is TGTGCCAGCAGCGTAGACGACAGGGGATCCTACAATGAGCAGTTCTTC. This rearrangement joins TRBV9 to TRBJ2-1, with 8 nucleotides matching TRBD1. Trimming took 0 bases from V and 1 from J; bases not matched to a gene: 3. Germline CDR1 is SGDLS and CDR2 is YYNGEE. CDR3 length equals 16 residues.

This clonotype was seen ten or more times. The CDR3: CSARDNIVLWESYEQYF. The DNA of the CDR3 is TGCAGTGCTAGAGATAACATCGTGCTGTGGGAATCCTACGAGCAGTACTTC. This chain connects TRBV20-1 to TRBJ2-7; D gene unclear. CDR1 and CDR2 (germline): DFQATT, SNEGSKA (reference sequence). V was cut by 0 bases and J by 1 base, with 19 bases left in between. CDR3 length equals 17 residues.

This clonotype was picked up a small number of times. The chain uses TRBV11-2 and TRBJ2-7; 13 bases agree with TRBD2. Germline values: CDR1 SGHAT, CDR2 FQNNGV. This CDR3 comprises 18 residues. Unmatched junction bases numbered 15, after V lost 3 bases and J lost 7 bases. CDR3 DNA: TGTGCCAGCAGCTTCGGACTAGCGGGAGAGGCGGGGTTGGGAGAGCAGTACTTC. It codes for CASSFGLAGEAGLGEQYF.

This clonotype was seen at least ten times. The J gene is TRBJ1-1, the V gene TRBV7-2; 8 positions match TRBD1. The V segment lost 4 bases and the J segment 10 bases; nucleotides outside the gene matches: 8. Per the germline V gene, CDR1 is SGHTA and CDR2 is FQGNSA. The CDR3 has 13 amino acids. In DNA form, the CDR3 reads TGTGCCAGCAGCTCGCGGACAGGGTACCCAGCTTTCTTT. Translating it yields CASSSRTGYPAFF.